Described below is a single TCR beta chain sequence and its context. Its target is unknown. The length of the CDR3 is 16 residues. Germline V gene lookup returns CDR1 GTSNPN and CDR2 SVGIG (reference sequence). The V segment lost 1 base and the J segment 8 bases; nucleotides outside the gene matches: 13. The sample belongs to a study of CD8+ T cells in alopecia areata. Findings and caveats of the study: Higher clonality was seen in lesional scalp than in normal scalp, especially in alopecia totalis/universalis.

TCR sequencing used cDNA made by reverse transcription of extracted RNA. The protocol was immunoSEQ multiplex PCR, while the TCRdb copy is restricted to in-frame clones and leaves out a portion. The sample holds around 120,000 clones, around 50% seen once. The chain employs TRBV30 and TRBJ2-1, with TRBD1 matching 8 bases. This receptor was obtained from a human donor with alopecia areata. What was sequenced was NKG2D-low CD8+ T cells sorted from blood. For the CDR3, the DNA is TGTGCCTGGAGTGCGACTCCGGGATCAGGGGGCGATGAGCAGTTCTTC. Translated, it gives CAWSATPGSGGDEQFF.